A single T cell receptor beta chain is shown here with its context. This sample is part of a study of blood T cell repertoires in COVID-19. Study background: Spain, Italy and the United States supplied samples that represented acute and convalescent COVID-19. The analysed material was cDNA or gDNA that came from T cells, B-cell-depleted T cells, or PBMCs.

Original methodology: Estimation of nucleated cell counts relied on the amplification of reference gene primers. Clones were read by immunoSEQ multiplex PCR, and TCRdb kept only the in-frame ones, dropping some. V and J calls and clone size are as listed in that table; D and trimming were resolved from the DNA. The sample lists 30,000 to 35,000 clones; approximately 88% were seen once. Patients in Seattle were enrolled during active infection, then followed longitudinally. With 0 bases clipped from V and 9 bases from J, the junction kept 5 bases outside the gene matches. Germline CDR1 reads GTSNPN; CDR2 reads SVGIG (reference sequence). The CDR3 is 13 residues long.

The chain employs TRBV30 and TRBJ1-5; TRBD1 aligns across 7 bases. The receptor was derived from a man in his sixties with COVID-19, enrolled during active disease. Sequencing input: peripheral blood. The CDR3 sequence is CAWSVSRQGPQHF. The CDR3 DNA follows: TGTGCCTGGAGTGTGTCCCGACAGGGGCCCCAGCATTTT.